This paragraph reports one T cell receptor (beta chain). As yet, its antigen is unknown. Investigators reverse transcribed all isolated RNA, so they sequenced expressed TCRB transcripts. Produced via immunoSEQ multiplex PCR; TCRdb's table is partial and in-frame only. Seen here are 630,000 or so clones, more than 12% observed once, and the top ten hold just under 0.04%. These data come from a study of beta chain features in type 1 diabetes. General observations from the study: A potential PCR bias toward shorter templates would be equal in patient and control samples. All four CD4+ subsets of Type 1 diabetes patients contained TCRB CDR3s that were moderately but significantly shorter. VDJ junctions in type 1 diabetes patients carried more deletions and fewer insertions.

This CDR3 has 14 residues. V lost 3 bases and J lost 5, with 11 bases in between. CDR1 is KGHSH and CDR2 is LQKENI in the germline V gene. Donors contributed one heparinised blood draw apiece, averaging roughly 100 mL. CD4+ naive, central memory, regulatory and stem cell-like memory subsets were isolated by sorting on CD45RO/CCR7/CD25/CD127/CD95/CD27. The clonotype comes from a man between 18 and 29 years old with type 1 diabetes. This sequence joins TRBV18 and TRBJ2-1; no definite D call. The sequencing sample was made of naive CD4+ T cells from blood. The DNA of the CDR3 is TGTGCCAGCTCACCCTCAGTCTTAGACAATGAGCAGTTCTTC. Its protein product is CASSPSVLDNEQFF.